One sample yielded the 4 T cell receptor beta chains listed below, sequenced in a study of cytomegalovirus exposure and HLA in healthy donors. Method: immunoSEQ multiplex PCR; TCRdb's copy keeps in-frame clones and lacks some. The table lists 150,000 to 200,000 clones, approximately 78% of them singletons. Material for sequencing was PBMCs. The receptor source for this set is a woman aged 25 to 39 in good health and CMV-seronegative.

The CDR3 here is CSVTSGGAGELFF. CDR3 DNA sequence: TGCAGCGTTACTAGCGGGGGGGCCGGGGAGCTGTTTTTT. V usage is TRBV29-1 and J usage is TRBJ2-2; 13 bases are a match to TRBD2. Germline CDR1 and CDR2: SQVTM and ANQGSEA. CDR3 length equals 13 residues. Trimming removed 5 bases from V and 6 bases from J; junction bases left unmatched: 0.

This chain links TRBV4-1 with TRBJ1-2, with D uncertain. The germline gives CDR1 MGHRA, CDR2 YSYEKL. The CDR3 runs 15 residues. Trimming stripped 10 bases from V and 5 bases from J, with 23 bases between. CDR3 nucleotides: TGCGCCACCTCAGCGGCGGTCCCAAAAGGGTATGGCTACACCTTC. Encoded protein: CATSAAVPKGYGYTF.

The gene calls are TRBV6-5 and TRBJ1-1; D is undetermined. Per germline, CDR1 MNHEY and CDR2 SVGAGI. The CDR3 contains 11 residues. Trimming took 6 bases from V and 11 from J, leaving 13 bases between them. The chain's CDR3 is CASSSSIGAFF. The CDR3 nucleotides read TGTGCCAGCAGCTCATCAATCGGGGCTTTCTTT.

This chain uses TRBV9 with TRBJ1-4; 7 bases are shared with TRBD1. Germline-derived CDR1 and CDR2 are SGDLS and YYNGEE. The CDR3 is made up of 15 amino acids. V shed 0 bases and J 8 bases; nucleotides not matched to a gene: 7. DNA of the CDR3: TGTGCCAGCAGCGTAGAAAAGGGGGCGGACGAAAAACTGTTTTTT. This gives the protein CASSVEKGADEKLFF.